These 27 T cell receptor beta chains share one sample of origin, sequenced in a study of lymphopenia after photon versus proton radiotherapy. Produced via immunoSEQ multiplex PCR; TCRdb's table is partial and in-frame only. Of roughly 58,000 clones detected, about 90% appear once; the ten largest clones hold over 10%. Sequencing was performed on peripheral blood, taken from a patient treated with proton-based radiotherapy. The receptor source for this set is a man older than 75 with esophageal cancer.

The chain is built from TRBV7-6 and TRBJ2-7; 11 bases are a match to TRBD1. J was trimmed by 4 bases and V by 6 bases; bases with no gene match: 5. Germline CDR1 is SGHVS and CDR2 is FNYEAQ. There are 14 residues in the CDR3. The CDR3: CASSWTGGGYEQYF. Written as DNA, the CDR3 is TGTGCCAGCAGTTGGACAGGGGGCGGTTACGAGCAGTACTTC.

The rearrangement joins TRBV20-1 to TRBJ1-3; D is unclear. CDR3 length: 11 residues. CDR1 DFQATT and CDR2 SNEGSKA come from the germline V gene (reference sequence). The V gene lost 3 bases and the J gene lost 3 bases, with 3 bases spanning the gap. The CDR3 region has the DNA TGCAGTGCTAGGAGTGGAAACACCATATATTTT. This codes for CSARSGNTIYF.

The chain combines TRBV4-3 with TRBJ2-7; 9 bases fit TRBD1. The CDR3 is 15 residues long. Losses at the gene ends were 0 bases for V and 3 bases for J; bases not matched to a gene: 3. Germline-derived CDR1 and CDR2 are LGHNA and YSLEER. This CDR3 is CASSQEGGQGYEQYF. DNA for the CDR3: TGCGCCAGCAGCCAAGAGGGGGGACAGGGCTACGAGCAGTACTTC.

J is TRBJ1-1 and V is TRBV18; TRBD1 is a possible D gene (5 bases). Germline CDR1 is KGHSH and CDR2 is LQKENI. This CDR3 comprises 14 residues. The V gene lost 2 bases and the J gene lost 4 bases, with 11 bases spanning the gap. Written as DNA, the CDR3 is TGTGCCAGCTCACCATTGGCCGGGGGCACTGAAGCTTTCTTT. The encoded protein is CASSPLAGGTEAFF.

The V and J genes are TRBV5-6 and TRBJ2-7; no firm D call. Germline CDR1 is SGHDT and CDR2 is YYEEEE. V shed 0 bases and J shed 2 bases, with 9 bases lying between them. This CDR3 comprises 14 residues. The CDR3 DNA sequence: TGTGCCAGCAGCTTGGCAGAAATCACCTACGAGCAGTACTTC. Translation gives CASSLAEITYEQYF.

This clone has only one observation. The chain couples TRBV18 to TRBJ1-1; D may be TRBD1 (6 bases). CDR3 size: 14 residues. Trimming shortened V by 2 bases and J by 1 base, and 8 bases separated the two germline ends. Germline CDR1 and CDR2: KGHSH and LQKENI. The CDR3 nucleotides read TGTGCCAGCTCACCAGAGGGGGGGAACACTGAAGCTTTCTTT. This translates into CASSPEGGNTEAFF.

The chain uses TRBV9 and TRBJ2-7, with 8 nucleotides matching TRBD1. Germline CDR1 reads SGDLS; CDR2 reads YYNGEE. The V gene end was trimmed by 0 bases and the J gene end by 0 bases; junction bases not matched to a gene: 5. This CDR3 spans 16 amino acids. CDR3 in DNA: TGTGCCAGCAGCGTAGCTGACACAGGGGGCTCCTACGAGCAGTACTTC. Its translation is CASSVADTGGSYEQYF.

This clone was counted once. This rearrangement joins TRBV6-6 to TRBJ2-7; D possibly corresponds to TRBD1 (6 bases). The CDR3 extends over 13 amino acids. V dropped 8 bases and J dropped 3 bases, with 14 bases sitting between them. The germline gives CDR1 MNHNY, CDR2 SVGAGI (reference sequence). The CDR3 coding sequence is TGTGCCAGCGGACCGGGACACCACTACGAGCAGTACTTC. As protein: CASGPGHHYEQYF.

This chain's CDR3 is CARRPYGDGYTF. The CDR3 DNA reads as TGTGCCCGACGCCCCTACGGGGATGGCTACACCTTC. The chain has TRBV2 and TRBJ1-2; no clear D gene. Per germline, CDR1 SNHLY and CDR2 FYNNEI. Deletions cut 11 bases from V and 6 bases from J, with 16 bases between. The CDR3 has 12 residues.

The DNA for the CDR3 is TGTGCCAGCAGTGAGTCACGGAACTATGGCTACACCTTC. Its protein product is CASSESRNYGYTF. The V call is TRBV6-5, the J call TRBJ1-2; D remains unclear. Germline CDR1 reads MNHEY; CDR2 reads SVGAGI. The CDR3 contains 13 residues. The ends were cut back, 5 bases at V and 2 bases at J, with 9 bases in the middle.

The rearrangement links TRBV25-1 to TRBJ1-1, with 10 bases fitting TRBD1. Germline assignment: CDR1 MGHDK and CDR2 SYGVNS. V trimming: 9 bases; J trimming: 7 bases; junction bases outside the gene matches: 5. The CDR3 runs to 12 residues. CDR3: CASQGDRGEAFF. The DNA for the CDR3 is TGTGCCAGTCAAGGGGACAGGGGTGAAGCTTTCTTT.

This sequence joins TRBV7-2 and TRBJ2-5; D possibly corresponds to TRBD1 (5 bases). V lost 2 bases, J lost 13 bases, and 14 bases lay in between. The CDR3 runs 12 residues. The germline V gene encodes CDR1 SGHTA and CDR2 FQGNSA. This CDR3 reads CASSLSGNRWYF. The CDR3 region has the DNA TGTGCCAGCAGCTTATCAGGGAACCGTTGGTACTTC.

The V and J genes are TRBV19 and TRBJ1-6, with TRBD1 matching over 8 bases. The CDR3 runs 16 residues. Germline V gene data show CDR1 as LNHDA and CDR2 as SQIVND (reference sequence). With V trimmed by 0 bases and J by 9 bases, 7 bases remained unmatched. CDR3 region: CASSIDRDRNGSPLHF. In nucleotides, the CDR3 is TGTGCCAGTAGTATAGATCGGGACAGGAATGGTTCACCCCTCCACTTT.

V gene TRBV11-3 combines with J gene TRBJ1-1; D remains ambiguous. CDR1 and CDR2 (germline): SGHNT, YENEEA. V was shortened by 1 base and J by 0 bases, with 6 bases between the two germline ends. The CDR3 has 14 amino acids. CDR3 sequence reads: CASSLGTVNTEAFF. The CDR3, as DNA: TGTGCCAGCAGCTTAGGTACAGTGAACACTGAAGCTTTCTTT.

In its sample, this clone was seen once. The chain links TRBV19 to TRBJ2-3; 9 bases map to TRBD2. The ends lost 2 bases at V and 3 bases at J; junction bases unmatched: 3. CDR1 LNHDA and CDR2 SQIVND come from the germline V gene (reference sequence). The CDR3 runs to 15 residues. The CDR3 region has the DNA TGTGCCAGTAGTATAACGCGGGGGGGTACAGATACGCAGTATTTT. It encodes CASSITRGGTDTQYF.

J is TRBJ1-2 and V is TRBV21-1; the table's TRBD1 call for D was not verified on the DNA. TRBV21-1 is designated a pseudogene. This CDR3 is built from 19 residues. The CDR3 loop is CASIGSGVQGATRRYGYTF. CDR3 in DNA: TGTGCCAGCATAGGATCCGGCGTTCAGGGGGCGACAAGACGGTATGGCTACACCTTC.

This chain uses TRBV7-9 with TRBJ2-1; no clear D. Germline V CDR1 and CDR2: SEHNR, FQNEAQ (reference sequence). The CDR3 runs 12 residues. Trimming took off 3 bases at V and 14 bases at J, with 14 bases between the two ends. The CDR3 nucleotides read TGTGCCAGCAGCTTTCCCGACACCAAAGAGTTCTTC. This translates into CASSFPDTKEFF.

CDR3 in amino acids: CASSSTGGNSPLHF. The CDR3 DNA is TGTGCCAGCAGTTCGACAGGGGGTAATTCACCCCTCCACTTT. The chain recombines TRBV19 with TRBJ1-6; 9 nucleotides align to TRBD1. Per germline, CDR1 LNHDA and CDR2 SQIVND (reference sequence). There are 14 residues in the CDR3. V lost 9 bases and J lost 6; bases outside the gene matches: 6.

V is TRBV11-3 and J is TRBJ2-1; D possibly corresponds to TRBD2 (6 bases). The CDR3 sequence is 16 residues long. Germline-derived CDR1 and CDR2 are SGHNT and YENEEA. V dropped 1 base and J dropped 1 base, with 11 bases sitting between them. CDR3 DNA sequence: TGTGCCAGCAGCTTAGCCCCCGGGGGTTCCTACAATGAGCAGTTCTTC. It specifies CASSLAPGGSYNEQFF.

The genes are TRBV27 and TRBJ1-2, with 8 bases lining up with TRBD1. J lost 3 bases, V lost 5 bases, and 8 bases had no gene match. From germline, CDR1 is MNHEY and CDR2 SMNVEV (reference sequence). The CDR3 runs to 15 residues. In DNA form, the CDR3 reads TGTGCCAGCAGTACCTACAGGGGGGCTGACTATGGCTACACCTTC. Translation gives CASSTYRGADYGYTF.

The chain joins TRBV5-1 to TRBJ1-1; D perhaps matches TRBD1 (6 bases). With 4 bases removed from V and 6 bases from J, the gap between germline ends came to 13 bases. The V gene's germline CDR1 is SGHRS and CDR2 YFSETQ. The CDR3 covers 13 residues. DNA of the CDR3: TGCGCCAGCAGCAACCAGGGGACCGCTGAAGCTTTCTTT. This translates into CASSNQGTAEAFF.

V gene TRBV15 combines with J gene TRBJ2-7; 8 bases fit TRBD2. Germline V gives CDR1 LNHNV, CDR2 YYDKDF (reference sequence). V was pared by 5 bases and J by 3 bases, with 9 bases of the junction left unmatched. CDR3 size: 15 residues. CDR3 coding DNA: TGTGCCACCAGCCTAGGGGCTAGCGGGTACTACGAGCAGTACTTC. Translation gives CATSLGASGYYEQYF.

The chain carries TRBV11-2 and TRBJ1-1; 9 bases are a match to TRBD1. There are 16 residues in the CDR3. V shed 5 bases and J 5 bases; nucleotides not matched to a gene: 12. Germline CDR1 SGHAT, CDR2 FQNNGV. The CDR3 sequence: CASSTQHRGPLTEAFF. For the CDR3, the DNA is TGTGCCAGCAGCACGCAGCACAGGGGGCCGTTAACTGAAGCTTTCTTT.

This chain uses TRBV29-1 with TRBJ1-2, with D perhaps matching TRBD1 (6 bases). The CDR3 spans 17 residues. V was cut by 0 bases and J by 2 bases, with 19 bases left in between. Germline V CDR1 and CDR2: SQVTM, ANQGSEA. The CDR3 DNA reads as TGCAGCGTTGAAGAGGGGGCACTTTGGCTGACGAACTATGGCTACACCTTC. Translating gives CSVEEGALWLTNYGYTF.

This clone was seen a single time. This chain links TRBV18 with TRBJ1-5; 7 nucleotides align to TRBD1. The CDR3 extends over 14 amino acids. V trimming: 8 bases; J trimming: 9 bases; junction bases outside the gene matches: 13. The V gene's germline CDR1 is KGHSH and CDR2 LQKENI. CDR3 bases: TGTGCCAGCCAAGGACAGGCCCCCTCGGGGCCCCAGCATTTT. It translates to CASQGQAPSGPQHF. Combining the CDR3 with reference TRBV18 and TRBJ1-5 gives the whole variable domain NAGVMQNPRHLVRRRGQEARLRCSPMKGHSHVYWYRQLPEEGLKFMVYLQKENIIDESGMPKERFSAEFPKEGPSILRIQQVVRGDSAAYFCASQGQAPSGPQHFGDGTRLSIL.

The gene calls are TRBV9 and TRBJ1-3, with D hard to call. V was cut by 0 bases and J by 2 bases, with 9 bases left in between. The CDR3 runs 15 residues. Germline V gives CDR1 SGDLS, CDR2 YYNGEE. The CDR3 loop is CASSVASSAGNTIYF. The CDR3 bases are TGTGCCAGCAGCGTAGCGTCCTCGGCTGGAAACACCATATATTTT. The full variable domain, its missing parts supplied by reference TRBV9 and TRBJ1-3, is DSGVTQTPKHLITATGQRVTLRCSPRSGDLSVYWYQQSLDQGLQFLIQYYNGEERAKGNILERFSAQQFPDLHSELNLSSLELGDSALYFCASSVASSAGNTIYFGEGSWLTVV.

V gene TRBV30 combines with J gene TRBJ1-4, with 7 bases lining up with TRBD1. Germline loops: CDR1 GTSNPN, CDR2 SVGIG (reference sequence). V lost 4 bases and J lost 7; bases outside the gene matches: 6. The CDR3 has 13 amino acids. DNA for the CDR3: TGTGCCTGGATCCCCTCAGGGGGTGAAAAACTGTTTTTT. It yields the protein CAWIPSGGEKLFF.